The present T cell receptor beta chain was sequenced within a study of cytomegalovirus exposure and HLA in healthy donors. Germline lookup yields CDR1 LNHDA and CDR2 SQIVND (reference sequence). V was pared by 6 bases and J by 8 bases, with 16 bases of the junction left unmatched. The CDR3 sequence is 17 residues long. To note about this clone: The antigen remains undetermined.

Primers included in the PCR were 60 Vbeta and 13 Jbeta primers. Sequencing used immunoSEQ multiplex PCR; TCRdb keeps in-frame clones, though not all of them. The repertoire holds 130,000 or so clones, about four fifths seen once, with about 1.8% in the top ten. Findings and caveats of the study: Despite most TCR sequences being rare, some public TCRs occurred in many donors. Among TCR beta chains of equal frequency, HLA-associated ones were more clonally expanded in a later analysis. The authors later found most CMV-associated TCR beta chains appeared HLA-restricted. In a later analysis, a missense DCLRE1C variant was linked to TCR beta V- and J-gene trimming.

Sequencing was done on a sample of PBMCs. V usage is TRBV19 and J usage is TRBJ1-4; 9 positions agree with TRBD1. This clonotype was obtained from a young man in good health and CMV-seronegative. The CDR3 nucleotides are TGTGCCAGTAGGCCCGGGACAGGGATCAGATGGGAGGAAAAACTGTTTTTT. Translating gives CASRPGTGIRWEEKLFF.